The next 4 T cell receptor beta chains were all read from a single sample in a study of regulatory T cells in long-lasting Graves disease. Time point indicated: newly diagnosed GD, antithyroid drugs for less than 3 months. Generation of the TCR library employed RNA extracted from PBMCs. With iRepertoire HTBI primers and Arm-PCR of CDR3 regions, TCR beta libraries were built. Each CDR3 protein gets one entry after TCRdb re-called the multiplex PCR reads with MiXCR. Among some 250,000 distinct CDR3 sequences listed, 18% were seen once. The data also belong to a second study, concerning T cells in Graves' hyperthyroidism and ophthalmopathy.

The starting material was peripheral blood mononuclear cells (PBMCs), obtained at new diagnosis, from a patient treated with antithyroid drugs. The receptors originated from a woman aged 30 to 39 with Graves disease.

This clonotype was observed many times. The chain recombines TRBV2 with TRBJ1-5; D remains ambiguous. This CDR3 has 14 amino acids. The germline V gene has CDR1 SNHLY and CDR2 FYNNEI. The V end lost 6 bases, the J end lost 0 bases, and 9 bases lay between the germline ends. CDR3 nucleotide sequence: TGTGCCAGCAGCTTGCCGTTTAGCAATCAGCCCCAGCATTTT. Its protein is CASSLPFSNQPQHF.

The gene calls are TRBV11-1 and TRBJ2-7; the match to TRBD2 covers 9 bases. V gave up 7 bases and J gave up 7 bases; unmatched junction bases: 11. CDR1 is SGHAT, CDR2 FQDESV, per germline (reference sequence). CDR3 size: 14 residues. The CDR3 DNA sequence: TGTGCCAGCACCCAGACTAGCGGAGCGGGGGAGCAGTACTTC. Its protein is CASTQTSGAGEQYF.

This clonotype appeared many times. V and J are TRBV7-9 and TRBJ1-3; D is unresolved. V was cut by 1 base and J by 7 bases, with 11 bases left in between. The CDR3 totals 14 residues. Germline V gene data show CDR1 as SEHNR and CDR2 as FQNEAQ (reference sequence). CDR3 coding DNA: TGTGCCAGCAGCTTAGGAGTGGACGGGAACACCATATATTTT. This sequence encodes CASSLGVDGNTIYF.

This clonotype was observed many times. The chain employs TRBV12-3 or TRBV12-4 and TRBJ1-1; the match to TRBD1 covers 12 bases. The trim removed 5 bases at V and 0 bases at J, leaving 7 bases unmatched. The CDR3 runs 17 residues. The CDR3 spells CASSPGQGASLNTEAFF. The CDR3, as DNA: TGTGCCAGCAGTCCGGGACAGGGGGCTAGCCTGAACACTGAAGCTTTCTTT.